These 4 T cell receptor beta chains share one sample of origin, sequenced in a study of blood T cell repertoires in COVID-19. TCRdb keeps only in-frame clones here, not all; method: immunoSEQ multiplex PCR. In the table there are some 150,000 clones, approximately 80% of which are singletons. Sequenced input: peripheral blood. The source of these receptors is a human donor in a cohort sampled during active COVID-19.

This clone was recorded a few times. In DNA, the CDR3 is TGTGCTAGTGCCACTAGCGGGGGGGCCTACGAGCAGTACTTC. Translated, it gives CASATSGGAYEQYF. The rearrangement links TRBV12-5 to TRBJ2-7; 13 nucleotides match TRBD2. V dropped 7 bases and J dropped 2; count of bases not matched to a gene: 2. This CDR3 spans 14 amino acids. Germline loops: CDR1 LGHNT, CDR2 FRNRAP. Full variable domain (rest looked up from reference TRBV12-5 and TRBJ2-7): DARVTQTPRHKVTEMGQEVTMRCQPILGHNTVFWYRQTMMQGLELLAYFRNRAPLDDSGMPKDRFSAEMPDATLATLKIQPSEPRDSAVYFCASATSGGAYEQYFGPGTRLTVT.

The CDR3: CATRRAGGQETQYF. CDR3 coding DNA: TGTGCCACCAGACGGGCGGGGGGCCAAGAGACCCAGTACTTC. The chain carries TRBV6-5 and TRBJ2-5; 8 bases match TRBD2. With 10 bases clipped from V and 1 base from J, the junction kept 8 bases outside the gene matches. The V gene's germline CDR1 is MNHEY and CDR2 SVGAGI. The CDR3 covers 14 residues.

This clone appeared once. The chain is built from TRBV7-2 and TRBJ2-5; TRBD1 matches 7 bases. After removal of 1 base from V and 2 bases from J, the junction contained 7 bases not matched to a gene. The CDR3 has 16 amino acids. Per germline, CDR1 SGHTA and CDR2 FQGNSA. The CDR3 sequence is CASSLGPGGFQETQYF. CDR3 DNA: TGTGCCAGCAGCTTAGGGCCAGGGGGTTTTCAAGAGACCCAGTACTTC.

V usage is TRBV5-4 and J usage is TRBJ2-1; TRBD2 matches at 9 bases. CDR1 is SGHNT, CDR2 YYREEE, per germline (reference sequence). V lost 0 bases and J lost 9; bases outside the gene matches: 7. The CDR3 totals 15 residues. The CDR3 sequence is CASSLVAGGPSEQFF. CDR3 sequence (DNA): TGTGCCAGCAGCTTGGTGGCGGGGGGGCCTAGTGAGCAGTTCTTC.